These 18 T cell receptor beta chains came from one sample sequenced in a study of shared clonotypes between healthy human individuals. Some clones are missing from TCRdb's copy, which holds only in-frame ones; the method was immunoSEQ multiplex PCR. The table lists millions of clones, about 94% of them singletons, with 0.9% to 1.4% in the top ten. CD45RO negativity and positive selection for CCR7 defined naive CD8 cells, a population that excluded terminally differentiated effector memory CD45RA+ cells. The sample consisted of naive CD8+ T cells sorted from blood. These receptors were obtained from a young man in good health.

With regard to this clone: Other DNA variants within this sample encode the same CDR3. This chain uses TRBV27 with TRBJ2-7, with TRBD1 as a possible D gene (6 bases). The CDR3 extends over 13 amino acids. V was shortened by 3 bases and J by 2 bases, with 8 bases between the two germline ends. The germline gives CDR1 MNHEY, CDR2 SMNVEV (reference sequence). The CDR3 loop reads CASSLDSTYEQYF. Here the CDR3 DNA reads TGTGCCAGCAGTTTGGACAGTACCTACGAGCAGTACTTC.

This clone was detected once. The chain carries TRBV7-9 and TRBJ1-1; no clear D gene. The CDR3 loop spans 15 amino acids. The germline V and J ends were trimmed by 0 bases and 0 bases, with 8 bases remaining between them. Germline V lookup: CDR1 SEHNR, CDR2 FQNEAQ (reference sequence). The CDR3 spells CASSLASALNTEAFF. The CDR3, as DNA: TGTGCCAGCAGCTTAGCTTCGGCCTTGAACACTGAAGCTTTCTTT.

This clone was detected once. Other nucleotide sequences in the sample specify the same CDR3. This chain connects TRBV5-6 to TRBJ2-7, with D maybe TRBD1 (5 bases). V was cut by 0 bases and J by 2 bases, with 6 bases left in between. The CDR3 is 13 residues long. The V gene's germline CDR1 is SGHDT and CDR2 YYEEEE. The CDR3 DNA sequence: TGTGCCAGCAGCTTGGAACAGGCCTACGAGCAGTACTTC. Translation gives CASSLEQAYEQYF.

The chain carries TRBV6-6 and TRBJ2-3; 10 bases match TRBD1. Germline V lookup: CDR1 MNHNY, CDR2 SVGAGI (reference sequence). V dropped 2 bases and J dropped 4; count of bases not matched to a gene: 3. The CDR3 has 15 residues. The CDR3 region is CASSYQDRGADTQYF. The CDR3 bases are TGTGCCAGCAGTTACCAGGACAGGGGGGCAGATACGCAGTATTTT.

The chain carries TRBV27 and TRBJ2-7, with TRBD2 matching 7 bases. The CDR3 extends over 15 amino acids. Trimming at V came to 4 bases and at J to 3 bases, leaving 9 bases not matched to a gene. In germline, CDR1 is MNHEY, CDR2 SMNVEV (reference sequence). CDR3 sequence (DNA): TGTGCCAGCAGTTCCATTGCGGGAGCTGTCTACGAGCAGTACTTC. Translation gives CASSSIAGAVYEQYF.

This clone has a single count. This chain connects TRBV6-6 to TRBJ1-2; D is possibly TRBD1 (6 bases). Trimming removed 0 bases from V and 8 bases from J, with 10 bases in between. In germline, CDR1 is MNHNY, CDR2 SVGAGI (reference sequence). The CDR3 is made up of 13 amino acids. The CDR3 is CASSYSEGVGYTF. In nucleotides, the CDR3 is TGTGCCAGCAGTTACTCGGAGGGGGTCGGCTACACCTTC.

The chain combines TRBV6-7 with TRBJ1-3; D is perhaps TRBD1 (6 bases). TRBV6-7 qualifies as an ORF whose function is uncertain. The length of the CDR3 is 14 residues. The CDR3 is CVRGRRGGRNTIYF. CDR3 bases: TGTGTCCGGGGGCGCAGGGGCGGAAGAAACACCATATATTTT.

The chain links TRBV27 to TRBJ2-7; perhaps TRBD1 as D (6 bases). Germline CDR1 is MNHEY and CDR2 is SMNVEV (reference sequence). V was pared by 2 bases and J by 3 bases, with 11 bases between. The CDR3 loop spans 14 amino acids. The CDR3, as DNA: TGTGCCAGCAGTTTAGAAGCAGGGGTCTACGAGCAGTACTTC. Protein product: CASSLEAGVYEQYF.

V is TRBV10-3 and J is TRBJ2-7, with D uncertain. Germline CDR1 is ENHRY and CDR2 is SYGVKD. Trimming shortened V by 2 bases and J by 3 bases, and 8 bases separated the two germline ends. This CDR3 has 13 amino acids. The DNA of the CDR3 is TGTGCCATCAGTGAGGAGGCAGACTACGAGCAGTACTTC. Its protein is CAISEEADYEQYF.

J is TRBJ2-2 and V is TRBV29-1; D uncertain. CDR1 SQVTM and CDR2 ANQGSEA come from the germline V gene. The CDR3 consists of 15 residues. V was shortened by 3 bases and J by 0 bases, with 11 bases between the two germline ends. CDR3 region: CSVDPDGPNTGELFF. The CDR3 coding sequence is TGCAGCGTTGATCCCGACGGCCCGAACACCGGGGAGCTGTTTTTT.

The chain has TRBV6-1 and TRBJ2-3, with D tentatively TRBD1 (5 bases). V was shortened by 2 bases and J by 3 bases, with 12 bases between the two germline ends. Per the germline V gene, CDR1 is MNHNS and CDR2 is SASEGT. This CDR3 comprises 15 residues. The chain's CDR3 is CASSESKAGTDTQYF. DNA for the CDR3: TGTGCCAGCAGTGAATCGAAGGCAGGGACAGATACGCAGTATTTT.

Only one count was recorded for this clone. The rearrangement links TRBV4-1 to TRBJ2-7, with D possibly being TRBD2 (6 bases). CDR1 is MGHRA, CDR2 YSYEKL, per germline. V was cut by 5 bases and J by 7 bases, with 18 bases left in between. The CDR3 length is 14 residues. CDR3 amino acids: CASSFIGGADEQYF. The DNA of the CDR3 is TGCGCCAGCAGCTTTATAGGAGGGGCGGATGAGCAGTACTTC.

This chain uses TRBV7-9 with TRBJ1-1; D is unresolved. The CDR3 is 13 residues long. The germline V gene encodes CDR1 SEHNR and CDR2 FQNEAQ (reference sequence). Deletions cut 7 bases from V and 5 bases from J, with 14 bases between. This chain's CDR3 is CASTGTVGTEAFF. CDR3 in DNA: TGTGCCAGCACCGGCACAGTGGGGACTGAAGCTTTCTTT. Combining the CDR3 with reference TRBV7-9 and TRBJ1-1 gives the whole variable domain DTGVSQNPRHKITKRGQNVTFRCDPISEHNRLYWYRQTLGQGPEFLTYFQNEAQLEKSRLLSDRFSAERPKGSFSTLEIQRTEQGDSAMYLCASTGTVGTEAFFGQGTRLTVV.

This clone was picked up one time. The chain recombines TRBV28 with TRBJ1-1; maybe TRBD1 (6 bases). Germline assignment: CDR1 MDHEN and CDR2 SYDVKM. The ends were cut back, 2 bases at V and 2 bases at J, with 9 bases in the middle. CDR3 length equals 14 residues. CDR3 sequence: CASSLAGANTEAFF. CDR3 coding DNA: TGTGCCAGCAGTTTAGCGGGGGCCAACACTGAAGCTTTCTTT.

The J gene is TRBJ1-1, the V gene TRBV6-5; 8 bases map to TRBD1. The germline V gene encodes CDR1 MNHEY and CDR2 SVGAGI. Trimming cost V 10 bases and J 3 bases; bases outside gene matches: 10. The CDR3 runs 14 residues. Written as DNA, the CDR3 is TGTGCCACCTTTCCAGGGGGCTCGGACACTGAAGCTTTCTTT. Its translation is CATFPGGSDTEAFF.

The chain carries TRBV7-9 and TRBJ1-5, with D possibly being TRBD1 (6 bases). Germline V gives CDR1 SEHNR, CDR2 FQNEAQ (reference sequence). This CDR3 region has 14 residues. V dropped 6 bases and J dropped 7 bases, with 16 bases sitting between them. The DNA for the CDR3 is TGTGCCAGCAGTCTAGCAGGGGAGGTGCAGCCCCAGCATTTT. It specifies CASSLAGEVQPQHF. Full variable domain (rest looked up from reference TRBV7-9 and TRBJ1-5): DTGVSQNPRHKITKRGQNVTFRCDPISEHNRLYWYRQTLGQGPEFLTYFQNEAQLEKSRLLSDRFSAERPKGSFSTLEIQRTEQGDSAMYLCASSLAGEVQPQHFGDGTRLSIL.

This clone was seen a single time. The V and J genes are TRBV7-2 and TRBJ2-3; possibly TRBD1 or TRBD2 for D (6 bases each). Germline V gene data show CDR1 as SGHTA and CDR2 as FQGNSA. The V gene lost 5 bases and the J gene lost 4 bases, with 13 bases spanning the gap. This CDR3 contains 14 residues. CDR3: CASSPYGGADTQYF. The CDR3 region has the DNA TGTGCCAGCAGCCCTTACGGGGGCGCAGATACGCAGTATTTT.

The chain is built from TRBV5-8 and TRBJ2-1; 11 nucleotides align to TRBD2. CDR1 and CDR2 (germline): SGHTS, YDEGEE. Trimming at V came to 9 bases and at J to 2 bases, leaving 10 bases not matched to a gene. CDR3 length: 16 residues. The CDR3 DNA follows: TGTGCCACTGACCTTATAGCGGGGGGGCCCTACAATGAGCAGTTCTTC. Translating it yields CATDLIAGGPYNEQFF.